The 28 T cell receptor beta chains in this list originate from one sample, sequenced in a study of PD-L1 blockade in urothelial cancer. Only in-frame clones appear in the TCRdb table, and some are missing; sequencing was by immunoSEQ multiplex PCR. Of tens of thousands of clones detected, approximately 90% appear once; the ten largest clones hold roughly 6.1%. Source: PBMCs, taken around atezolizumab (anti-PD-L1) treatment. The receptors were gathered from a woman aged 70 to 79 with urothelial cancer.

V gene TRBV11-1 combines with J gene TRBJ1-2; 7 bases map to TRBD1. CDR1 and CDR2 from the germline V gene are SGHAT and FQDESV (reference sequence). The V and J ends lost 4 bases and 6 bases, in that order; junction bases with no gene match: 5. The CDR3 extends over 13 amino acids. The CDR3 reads CASSSGQQNGYTF. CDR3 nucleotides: TGTGCCAGCAGCTCGGGACAGCAGAATGGCTACACCTTC.

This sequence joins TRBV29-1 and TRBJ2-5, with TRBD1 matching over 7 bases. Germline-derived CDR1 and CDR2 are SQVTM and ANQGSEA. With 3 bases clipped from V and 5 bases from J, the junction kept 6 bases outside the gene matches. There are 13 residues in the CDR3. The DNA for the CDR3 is TGCAGCGTTGACCGACAGGGTCCGGAGACCCAGTACTTC. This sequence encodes CSVDRQGPETQYF.

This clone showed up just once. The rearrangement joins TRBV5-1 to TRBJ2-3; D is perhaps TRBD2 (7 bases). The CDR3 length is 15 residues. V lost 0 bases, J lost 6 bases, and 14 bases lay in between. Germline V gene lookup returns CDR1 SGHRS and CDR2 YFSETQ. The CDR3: CASSLAGDYVDTQYF. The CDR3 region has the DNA TGCGCCAGCAGCTTGGCAGGGGACTATGTGGATACGCAGTATTTT.

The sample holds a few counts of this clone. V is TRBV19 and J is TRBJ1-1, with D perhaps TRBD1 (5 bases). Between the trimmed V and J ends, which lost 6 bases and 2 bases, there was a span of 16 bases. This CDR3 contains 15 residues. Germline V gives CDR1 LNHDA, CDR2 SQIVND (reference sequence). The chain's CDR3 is CASSMGGNKNTEAFF. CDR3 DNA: TGTGCCAGTAGCATGGGGGGGAATAAAAACACTGAAGCTTTCTTT.

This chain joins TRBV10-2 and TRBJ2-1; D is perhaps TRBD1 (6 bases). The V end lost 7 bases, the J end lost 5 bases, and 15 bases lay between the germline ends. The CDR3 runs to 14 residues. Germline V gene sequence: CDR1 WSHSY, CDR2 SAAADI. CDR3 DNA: TGCGCCAGCACTAAGACAGGTCTTGACAATGAGCAGTTCTTC. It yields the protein CASTKTGLDNEQFF.

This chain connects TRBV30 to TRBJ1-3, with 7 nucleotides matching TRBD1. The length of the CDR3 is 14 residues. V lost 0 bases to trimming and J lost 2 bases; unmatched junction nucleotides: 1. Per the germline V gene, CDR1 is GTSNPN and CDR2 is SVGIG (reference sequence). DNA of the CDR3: TGTGCCTGGAGTGTCGACAGGGCTGGAAACACCATATATTTT. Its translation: CAWSVDRAGNTIYF.

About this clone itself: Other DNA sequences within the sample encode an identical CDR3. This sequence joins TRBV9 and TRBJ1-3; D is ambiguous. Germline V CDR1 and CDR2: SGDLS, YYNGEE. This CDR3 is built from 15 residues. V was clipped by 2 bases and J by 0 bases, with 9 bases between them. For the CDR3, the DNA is TGTGCCAGCAGCGTGGCGGGTAGCTCTGGAAACACCATATATTTT. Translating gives CASSVAGSSGNTIYF.

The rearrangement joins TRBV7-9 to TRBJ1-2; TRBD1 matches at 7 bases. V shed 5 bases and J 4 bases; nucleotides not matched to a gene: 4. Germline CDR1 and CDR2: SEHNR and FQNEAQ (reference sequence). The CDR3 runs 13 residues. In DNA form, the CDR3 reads TGTGCCAGCAGCCCGGGACAGCTCTATGGCTACACCTTC. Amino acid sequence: CASSPGQLYGYTF.

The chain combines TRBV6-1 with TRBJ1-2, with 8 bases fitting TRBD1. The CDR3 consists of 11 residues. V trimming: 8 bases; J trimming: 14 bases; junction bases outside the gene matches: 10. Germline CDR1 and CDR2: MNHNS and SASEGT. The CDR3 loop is CASGRTGFFTF. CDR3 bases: TGTGCCAGCGGTCGGACAGGGTTCTTTACCTTC.

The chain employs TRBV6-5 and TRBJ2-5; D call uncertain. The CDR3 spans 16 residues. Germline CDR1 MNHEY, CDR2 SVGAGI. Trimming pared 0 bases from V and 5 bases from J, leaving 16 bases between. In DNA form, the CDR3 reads TGTGCCAGCAGTTACTCCCCCGACGAGGCGCGTGAGACCCAGTACTTC. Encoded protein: CASSYSPDEARETQYF.

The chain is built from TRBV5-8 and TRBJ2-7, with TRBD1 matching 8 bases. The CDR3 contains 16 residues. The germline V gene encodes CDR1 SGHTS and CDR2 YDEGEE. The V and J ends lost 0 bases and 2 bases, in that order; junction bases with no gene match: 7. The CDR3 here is CASSLGPPDRAYEQYF. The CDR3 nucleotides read TGTGCCAGCAGCTTGGGGCCCCCGGACAGGGCCTACGAGCAGTACTTC.

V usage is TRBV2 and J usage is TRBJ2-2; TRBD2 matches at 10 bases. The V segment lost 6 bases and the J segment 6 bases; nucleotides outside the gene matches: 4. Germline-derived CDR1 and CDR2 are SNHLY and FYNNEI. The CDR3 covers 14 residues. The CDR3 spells CASREREGAGELFF. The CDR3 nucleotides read TGTGCCAGCAGAGAGCGGGAGGGTGCCGGGGAGCTGTTTTTT. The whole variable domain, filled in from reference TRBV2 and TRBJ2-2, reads EPEVTQTPSHQVTQMGQEVILRCVPISNHLYFYWYRQILGQKVEFLVSFYNNEISEKSEIFDDQFSVERPDGSNFTLKIRSTKLEDSAMYFCASREREGAGELFFGEGSRLTVL.

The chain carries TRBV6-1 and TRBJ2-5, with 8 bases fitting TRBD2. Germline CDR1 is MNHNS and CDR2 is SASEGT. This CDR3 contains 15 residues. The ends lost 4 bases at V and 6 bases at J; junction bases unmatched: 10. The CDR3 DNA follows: TGTGCCAGCAGTGTTGGCGGGGGGCGGGGAAAGACCCAGTACTTC. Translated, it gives CASSVGGGRGKTQYF.

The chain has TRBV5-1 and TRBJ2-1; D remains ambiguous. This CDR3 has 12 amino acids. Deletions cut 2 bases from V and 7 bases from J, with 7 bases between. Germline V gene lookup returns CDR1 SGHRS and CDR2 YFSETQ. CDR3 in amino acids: CASSLIENEQFF. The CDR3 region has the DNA TGCGCCAGCAGCTTAATAGAGAATGAGCAGTTCTTC.

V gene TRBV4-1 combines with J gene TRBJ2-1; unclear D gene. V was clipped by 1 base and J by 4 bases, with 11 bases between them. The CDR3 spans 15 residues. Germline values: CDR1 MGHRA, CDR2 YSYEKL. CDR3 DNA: TGCGCCAGCAGCCAAGTCTTGCGGAGTTACAATGAGCAGTTCTTC. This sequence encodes CASSQVLRSYNEQFF.

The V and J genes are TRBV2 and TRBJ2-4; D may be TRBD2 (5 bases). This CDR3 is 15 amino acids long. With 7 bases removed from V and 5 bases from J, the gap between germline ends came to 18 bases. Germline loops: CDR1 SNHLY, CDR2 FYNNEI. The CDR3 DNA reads TGTGCCAGCATCGGGGTGCTGTGGACCGAAAACATTCAGTACTTC. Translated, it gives CASIGVLWTENIQYF.

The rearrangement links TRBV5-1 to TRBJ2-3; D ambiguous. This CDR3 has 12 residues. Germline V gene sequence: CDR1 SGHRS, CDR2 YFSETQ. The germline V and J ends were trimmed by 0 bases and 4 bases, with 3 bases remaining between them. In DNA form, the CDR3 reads TGCGCCAGCAGCTTGGACTCAGATACGCAGTATTTT. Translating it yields CASSLDSDTQYF. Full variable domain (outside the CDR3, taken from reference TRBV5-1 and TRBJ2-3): KAGVTQTPRYLIKTRGQQVTLSCSPISGHRSVSWYQQTPGQGLQFLFEYFSETQRNKGNFPGRFSGRQFSNSRSEMNVSTLELGDSALYLCASSLDSDTQYFGPGTRLTVL.

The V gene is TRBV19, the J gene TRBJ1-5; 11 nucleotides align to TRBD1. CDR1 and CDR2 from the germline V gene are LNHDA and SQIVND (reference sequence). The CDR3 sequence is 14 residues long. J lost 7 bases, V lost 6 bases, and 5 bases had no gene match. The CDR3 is CASRGQGETQPQHF. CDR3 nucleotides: TGTGCCAGTAGGGGACAGGGGGAGACCCAGCCCCAGCATTTT.

CDR3 amino acids: CAWRQNNSPLHF. Written as DNA, the CDR3 is TGTGCCTGGAGACAGAATAATTCACCCCTCCACTTT. The chain has TRBV30 and TRBJ1-6; D not certain. Trimming pared 3 bases from V and 5 bases from J, leaving 5 bases between. Germline CDR1 GTSNPN, CDR2 SVGIG (reference sequence). The CDR3 has 12 amino acids.

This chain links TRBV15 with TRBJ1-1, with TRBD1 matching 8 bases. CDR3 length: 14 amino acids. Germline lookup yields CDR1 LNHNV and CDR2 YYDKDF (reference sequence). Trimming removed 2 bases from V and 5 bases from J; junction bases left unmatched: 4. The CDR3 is CATSRSDRGTEAFF. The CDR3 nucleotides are TGTGCCACCAGCAGATCAGACAGGGGTACTGAAGCTTTCTTT.

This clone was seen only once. CDR3 coding DNA: TGTGCCAGCAGTCCGCTCGGTTGGGAGACCCAGTACTTC. Translated, it gives CASSPLGWETQYF. This rearrangement joins TRBV27 to TRBJ2-5, with D unclear. V was shortened by 5 bases and J by 5 bases, with 12 bases between the two germline ends. The CDR3 loop spans 13 amino acids. Germline V lookup: CDR1 MNHEY, CDR2 SMNVEV (reference sequence).

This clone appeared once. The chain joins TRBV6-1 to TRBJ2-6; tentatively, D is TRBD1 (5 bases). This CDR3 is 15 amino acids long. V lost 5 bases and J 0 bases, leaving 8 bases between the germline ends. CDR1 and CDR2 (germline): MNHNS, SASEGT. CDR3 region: CASSIDSSGANVLTF. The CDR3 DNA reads TGTGCCAGCAGTATAGACAGCTCTGGGGCCAACGTCCTGACTTTC.

The CDR3 coding sequence is TGTGCCAGCAGCCAGGAGCTCAACGAACCCTCCTACGAGCAGTACTTC. It is translated as CASSQELNEPSYEQYF. The chain uses TRBV14 and TRBJ2-7; D call uncertain. The CDR3 loop spans 16 amino acids. Germline values: CDR1 SGHDN, CDR2 FVKESK. Between the trimmed V and J ends, which lost 3 bases and 0 bases, there was a span of 15 bases. The whole variable domain, remainder taken from reference TRBV14 and TRBJ2-7, is EAGVTQFPSHSVIEKGQTVTLRCDPISGHDNLYWYRRVMGKEIKFLLHFVKESKQDESGMPNNRFLAERTGGTYSTLKVQPAELEDSGVYFCASSQELNEPSYEQYFGPGTRLTVT.

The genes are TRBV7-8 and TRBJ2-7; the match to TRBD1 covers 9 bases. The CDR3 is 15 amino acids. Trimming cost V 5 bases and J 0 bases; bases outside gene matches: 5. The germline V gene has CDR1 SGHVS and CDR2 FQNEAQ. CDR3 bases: TGTGCCAGCAGCGTTGCGGGACAGGGCTCCTACGAGCAGTACTTC. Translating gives CASSVAGQGSYEQYF.

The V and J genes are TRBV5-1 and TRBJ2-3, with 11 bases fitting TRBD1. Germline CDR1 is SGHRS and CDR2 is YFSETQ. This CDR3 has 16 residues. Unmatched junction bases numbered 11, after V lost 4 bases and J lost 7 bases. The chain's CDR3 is CASSDGQGASTHTQYF. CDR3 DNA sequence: TGCGCCAGCAGCGACGGACAGGGGGCTTCTACACATACGCAGTATTTT.

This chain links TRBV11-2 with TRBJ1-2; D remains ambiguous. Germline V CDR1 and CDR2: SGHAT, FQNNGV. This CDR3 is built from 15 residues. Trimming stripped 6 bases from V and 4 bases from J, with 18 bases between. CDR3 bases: TGTGCCAGCAGTCGGCAGGTCGGCCTTGCCTATGGCTACACCTTC. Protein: CASSRQVGLAYGYTF.

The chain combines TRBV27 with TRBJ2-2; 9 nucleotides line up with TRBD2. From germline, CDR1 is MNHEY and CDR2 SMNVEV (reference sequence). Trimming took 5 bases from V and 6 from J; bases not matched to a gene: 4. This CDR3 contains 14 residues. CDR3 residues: CASSIAGEAGELFF. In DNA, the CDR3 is TGTGCCAGCAGTATAGCGGGAGAGGCCGGGGAGCTGTTTTTT.

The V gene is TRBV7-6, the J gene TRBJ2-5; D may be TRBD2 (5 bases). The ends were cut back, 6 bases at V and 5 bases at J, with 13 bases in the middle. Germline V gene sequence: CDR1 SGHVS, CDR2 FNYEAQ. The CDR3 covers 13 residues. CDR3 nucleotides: TGTGCCAGCAGTTCTGGACTCGGGGAGACCCAGTACTTC. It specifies CASSSGLGETQYF.